This entry lists 24 T cell receptor beta chains sequenced from one sample in a study of cytomegalovirus exposure and HLA in healthy donors. 13 Jbeta primers and 60 Vbeta primers were used for the PCR. Sequencing used immunoSEQ multiplex PCR; TCRdb keeps in-frame clones, though not all of them. Of under 200,000 clones listed, over 60% are singletons. The sequencing sample was made of PBMCs. These receptors were obtained from a man aged 45-60 years in good health and CMV-seropositive.

The V gene is TRBV6-6, the J gene TRBJ2-4; D gene unclear. V was cut by 0 bases and J by 8 bases, with 14 bases left in between. The CDR3 has 15 amino acids. Germline values: CDR1 MNHNY, CDR2 SVGAGI (reference sequence). CDR3 sequence (DNA): TGTGCCAGCAGTTACTCGAATGGCAGGATTGACATTCAGTACTTC. This sequence encodes CASSYSNGRIDIQYF.

This clone was detected once. The rearrangement uses TRBV4-2 and TRBJ2-1; D might be TRBD2 (6 bases). Germline values: CDR1 LGHNA, CDR2 YNFKEQ. The V end lost 1 base, the J end lost 8 bases, and 15 bases lay between the germline ends. This CDR3 contains 15 residues. CDR3 nucleotides: TGTGCCAGCAGCCAAGTTCGCGGGGTGCTGGATGAGCAGTTCTTC. It specifies CASSQVRGVLDEQFF.

The J gene is TRBJ1-1, the V gene TRBV25-1; 7 nucleotides align to TRBD1. The CDR3 consists of 12 residues. The trim removed 2 bases at V and 8 bases at J, leaving 2 bases unmatched. The V gene's germline CDR1 is MGHDK and CDR2 SYGVNS. The CDR3 reads CASSEVDREAFF. The CDR3 region has the DNA TGTGCCAGCAGTGAAGTGGACAGGGAAGCTTTCTTT.

The chain joins TRBV13 to TRBJ2-3; 7 nucleotides align to TRBD2. CDR3 size: 17 residues. Per the germline V gene, CDR1 is PRHDT and CDR2 is FYEKMQ (reference sequence). Losses at the gene ends were 0 bases for V and 3 bases for J; bases not matched to a gene: 9. CDR3 residues: CASSLGVGGWTTDTQYF. CDR3 in DNA: TGTGCCAGCAGCTTAGGAGTGGGGGGGTGGACGACAGATACGCAGTATTTT.

This clone was seen only a few times. CDR3 coding DNA: TGTGCCAGCAGCTCATCGAATACAGGGCAGTATGGCTACACCTTC. Amino acid sequence: CASSSSNTGQYGYTF. The rearrangement joins TRBV7-9 to TRBJ1-2; D may be TRBD1 (6 bases). Germline V gene sequence: CDR1 SEHNR, CDR2 FQNEAQ (reference sequence). This CDR3 is 15 amino acids long. V was shortened by 4 bases and J by 5 bases, with 17 bases between the two germline ends.

V and J are TRBV28 and TRBJ1-5; D is perhaps TRBD1 (5 bases). Germline V gives CDR1 MDHEN, CDR2 SYDVKM. The CDR3 has 14 amino acids. The V end lost 7 bases, the J end lost 4 bases, and 14 bases lay between the germline ends. The CDR3 loop is CASKSPGDNQPQHF. The CDR3 nucleotides read TGTGCCAGCAAGTCCCCGGGGGATAATCAGCCCCAGCATTTT.

This chain joins TRBV7-9 and TRBJ1-1; tentatively, D is TRBD1 (6 bases). This CDR3 comprises 15 residues. Trimming left V 0 bases short and J 5 bases short, with 13 bases between. The germline V gene encodes CDR1 SEHNR and CDR2 FQNEAQ (reference sequence). CDR3 sequence (DNA): TGTGCCAGCAGCTTAGCGGACAGCCCTGCGACTGAAGCTTTCTTT. Translating it yields CASSLADSPATEAFF.

The chain is built from TRBV5-1 and TRBJ2-1; D perhaps matches TRBD2 (5 bases). This CDR3 comprises 12 residues. Between the trimmed V and J ends, which lost 2 bases and 9 bases, there was a span of 9 bases. CDR1 is SGHRS and CDR2 is YFSETQ in the germline V gene. In DNA, the CDR3 is TGCGCCAGCAGCTTTTCTGAGGGTGAGCAGTTCTTC. Encoded protein: CASSFSEGEQFF.

The rearrangement links TRBV20-1 to TRBJ2-7, with 9 bases aligning to TRBD1. CDR1 and CDR2 (germline): DFQATT, SNEGSKA (reference sequence). The CDR3 contains 11 residues. The CDR3 loop is CSPGQGNEQYF. The CDR3, as DNA: TGCAGCCCGGGACAGGGAAACGAGCAGTACTTC.

The chain joins TRBV19 to TRBJ2-5, with 8 bases that match TRBD1. CDR3 size: 16 residues. The V gene's germline CDR1 is LNHDA and CDR2 SQIVND (reference sequence). The junction had 8 bases not matched to a gene; V was cut back by 0 bases and J by 5 bases. The chain's CDR3 is CASSIDTQGARETQYF. The CDR3 DNA sequence: TGTGCCAGTAGTATAGATACCCAGGGGGCGAGGGAGACCCAGTACTTC.

The chain has TRBV4-3 and TRBJ1-2, with D perhaps TRBD1 (6 bases). The germline gives CDR1 LGHNA, CDR2 YSLEER. Trimming cost V 0 bases and J 2 bases, with 10 bases left between them. This CDR3 contains 15 residues. CDR3 protein: CASSQDLQGNYGYTF. The CDR3 nucleotides read TGCGCCAGCAGCCAAGATTTACAGGGAAACTATGGCTACACCTTC.

This clone was detected once. J is TRBJ1-3 and V is TRBV29-1; TRBD1 aligns across 8 bases. The length of the CDR3 is 14 residues. CDR1 and CDR2 from the germline V gene are SQVTM and ANQGSEA. Losses at the gene ends were 6 bases for V and 5 bases for J; bases not matched to a gene: 9. The CDR3, as DNA: TGCAGCGTGGCGGACAGGGCGAAGCGAAACACCATATATTTT. Residues: CSVADRAKRNTIYF.

This clone was counted between two and nine times. The chain is built from TRBV4-2 and TRBJ1-1, with 7 bases aligning to TRBD1. V was clipped by 4 bases and J by 7 bases; unmatched bases: 9. The germline V gene has CDR1 LGHNA and CDR2 YNFKEQ. The length of the CDR3 is 14 residues. In DNA, the CDR3 is TGTGCCAGCAGCCTCTCAGGGGGATTCGGTGAAGCTTTCTTT. It specifies CASSLSGGFGEAFF.

The chain joins TRBV6-6 to TRBJ1-1; perhaps TRBD1 as D (5 bases). Germline V gene data show CDR1 as MNHNY and CDR2 as SVGAGI (reference sequence). V was pared by 3 bases and J by 4 bases, with 15 bases between. This CDR3 contains 15 residues. As DNA, the CDR3 is TGTGCCAGCAGTTATATGAACAGGAAAAGCACTGAAGCTTTCTTT. It yields the protein CASSYMNRKSTEAFF.

The J gene is TRBJ2-5, the V gene TRBV5-4, with 8 bases lining up with TRBD1. This CDR3 has 14 amino acids. Germline lookup yields CDR1 SGHNT and CDR2 YYREEE (reference sequence). V dropped 4 bases and J dropped 3; count of bases not matched to a gene: 5. The CDR3 protein is CASSRGTGEETQYF. The CDR3 nucleotides read TGTGCCAGCAGCCGAGGGACAGGTGAAGAGACCCAGTACTTC.

The rearrangement joins TRBV6-5 to TRBJ2-7, with TRBD1 as a possible D gene (6 bases). This CDR3 has 13 amino acids. From germline, CDR1 is MNHEY and CDR2 SVGAGI. V was clipped by 6 bases and J by 7 bases, with 16 bases between them. The CDR3 spells CASSYTQGGEQYF. In nucleotides, the CDR3 is TGTGCCAGCAGCTATACACAGGGTGGAGAGCAGTACTTC.

The chain is built from TRBV15 and TRBJ1-4; maybe TRBD1 (5 bases). The CDR3 contains 15 residues. V lost 3 bases to trimming and J lost 7 bases, with 15 bases between them. CDR1 and CDR2 (germline): LNHNV, YYDKDF (reference sequence). CDR3: CATSRGGRLGEKLFF. The DNA for the CDR3 is TGTGCCACCAGCAGGGGGGGTAGGCTCGGTGAAAAACTGTTTTTT.

The chain carries TRBV6-1 and TRBJ2-7; the match to TRBD2 covers 7 bases. Germline trimming cut 4 bases from V and 3 bases from J; bases unmatched to any gene: 3. The CDR3 totals 13 residues. CDR1 is MNHNS and CDR2 is SASEGT in the germline V gene. The CDR3 loop is CASSGGGFYEQYV. The DNA of the CDR3 is TGTGCCAGCAGTGGCGGGGGTTTCTACGAGCAGTACGTC.

In DNA form, the CDR3 reads TGTGCCAGCAGTGCATCGGGGTTGAAATACAATGAGCAGTTCTTC. It is translated as CASSASGLKYNEQFF. The rearrangement uses TRBV27 and TRBJ2-1; D possibly corresponds to TRBD2 (5 bases). Germline values: CDR1 MNHEY, CDR2 SMNVEV (reference sequence). There are 15 residues in the CDR3. V lost 5 bases, J lost 4 bases, and 15 bases lay in between.

Here the CDR3 reads CATSPPGQGWNQPQHF. CDR3 sequence (DNA): TGTGCCACCAGCCCACCGGGACAGGGCTGGAATCAGCCCCAGCATTTT. The rearrangement links TRBV15 to TRBJ1-5; 9 positions match TRBD1. Germline V gene lookup returns CDR1 LNHNV and CDR2 YYDKDF (reference sequence). This CDR3 has 16 residues. Unmatched junction bases numbered 9, after V lost 5 bases and J lost 4 bases.

The chain is built from TRBV19 and TRBJ1-5, with D tentatively TRBD1 (5 bases). This CDR3 spans 14 amino acids. The V gene's germline CDR1 is LNHDA and CDR2 SQIVND (reference sequence). The ends were cut back, 7 bases at V and 1 base at J, with 11 bases in the middle. The CDR3 coding sequence is TGTGCCAGTACTATCGGGGGGAGCAATCAGCCCCAGCATTTT. Its protein is CASTIGGSNQPQHF. The whole variable domain, filled in from reference TRBV19 and TRBJ1-5, reads DGGITQSPKYLFRKEGQNVTLSCEQNLNHDAMYWYRQDPGQGLRLIYYSQIVNDFQKGDIAEGYSVSREKKESFPLTVTSAQKNPTAFYLCASTIGGSNQPQHFGDGTRLSIL.

This chain links TRBV4-3 with TRBJ2-7, with a weak D call TRBD2 (6 bases). This CDR3 comprises 17 residues. V was trimmed by 0 bases and J by 2 bases, leaving 17 bases between them. CDR1 and CDR2 (germline): LGHNA, YSLEER. The CDR3 loop reads CASSQERYTGTPYEQYF. CDR3 sequence (DNA): TGCGCCAGCAGCCAAGAAAGGTATACGGGGACTCCCTACGAGCAGTACTTC.

V usage is TRBV7-8 and J usage is TRBJ1-1, with 7 bases lining up with TRBD1. CDR1 and CDR2 (germline): SGHVS, FQNEAQ. The CDR3 has 14 amino acids. The trim removed 4 bases at V and 4 bases at J, leaving 6 bases unmatched. The CDR3, as DNA: TGTGCCAGCAGCTATCGACAGGGTGTCACTGAAGCTTTCTTT. It encodes CASSYRQGVTEAFF. Full variable domain (missing parts from reference TRBV7-8 and TRBJ1-1): GAGVSQSPRYKVAKRGQDVALRCDPISGHVSLFWYQQALGQGPEFLTYFQNEAQLDKSGLPSDRFFAERPEGSVSTLKIQRTQQEDSAVYLCASSYRQGVTEAFFGQGTRLTVV.

V gene TRBV5-1 combines with J gene TRBJ2-5; the D is unclear. The V end was cut by 3 bases, the J end by 2 bases, with 14 bases between. The CDR3 loop spans 15 amino acids. The germline V gene has CDR1 SGHRS and CDR2 YFSETQ. The CDR3 DNA is TGCGCCAGCAGCTCCTATCCGACTGAACAAGAGACCCAGTACTTC. It yields the protein CASSSYPTEQETQYF.